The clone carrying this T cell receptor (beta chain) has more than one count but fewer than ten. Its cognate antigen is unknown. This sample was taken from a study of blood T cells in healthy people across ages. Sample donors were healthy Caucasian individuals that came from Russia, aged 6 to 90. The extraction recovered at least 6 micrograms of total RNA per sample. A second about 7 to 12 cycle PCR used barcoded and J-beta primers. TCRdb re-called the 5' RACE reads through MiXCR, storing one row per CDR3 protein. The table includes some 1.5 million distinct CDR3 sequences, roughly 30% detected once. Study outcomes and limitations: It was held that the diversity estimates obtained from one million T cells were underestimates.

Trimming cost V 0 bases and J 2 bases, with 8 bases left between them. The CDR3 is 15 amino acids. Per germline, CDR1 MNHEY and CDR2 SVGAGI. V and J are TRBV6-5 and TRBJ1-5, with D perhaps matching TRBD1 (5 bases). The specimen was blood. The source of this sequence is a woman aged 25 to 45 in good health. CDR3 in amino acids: CASSYSWGGNQPQHF. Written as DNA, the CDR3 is TGTGCCAGCAGTTACTCGTGGGGCGGCAATCAGCCCCAGCATTTT.